The source of this T cell receptor (beta chain) is a study of chemoradiotherapy in HPV16-positive cancers. General study points: Candidate HPV-specific clones and E7-related TCR motifs grew in tumor during treatment. Functional assays defining HPV-specific T cells used only a couple of HPV16-positive patients.

On this clone itself: Its target is unknown.

Assay used: immunoSEQ multiplex PCR; TCRdb lists only in-frame clones, some missing. The sample lists 22,000 or so clones, around 90% occurring once. CDR1 is LNHDA and CDR2 is SQIVND in the germline V gene (reference sequence). J gave up 3 bases and V 5 bases, and 4 bases lay outside the gene matches. The length of the CDR3 is 14 residues. This clonotype was obtained from a human donor with HPV-associated anogenital cancer. The chain has TRBV19 and TRBJ1-1; 9 bases fit TRBD1. The sequencing here drew on blood, taken from a patient who underwent chemoradiotherapy. The chain's CDR3 is CASSQTGGDTEAFF. The DNA for the CDR3 is TGTGCCAGTAGTCAGACAGGGGGTGACACTGAAGCTTTCTTT.